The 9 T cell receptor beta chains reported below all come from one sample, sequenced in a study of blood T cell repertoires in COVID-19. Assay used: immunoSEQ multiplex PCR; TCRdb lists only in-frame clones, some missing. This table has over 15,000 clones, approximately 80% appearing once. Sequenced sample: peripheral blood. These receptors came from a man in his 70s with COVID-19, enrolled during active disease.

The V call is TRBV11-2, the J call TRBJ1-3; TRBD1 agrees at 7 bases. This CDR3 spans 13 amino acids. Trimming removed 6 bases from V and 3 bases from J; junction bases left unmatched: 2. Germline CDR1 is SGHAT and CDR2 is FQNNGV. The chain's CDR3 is CASRHRGGNTIYF. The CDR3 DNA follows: TGTGCCAGCAGGCACAGGGGTGGAAACACCATATATTTT.

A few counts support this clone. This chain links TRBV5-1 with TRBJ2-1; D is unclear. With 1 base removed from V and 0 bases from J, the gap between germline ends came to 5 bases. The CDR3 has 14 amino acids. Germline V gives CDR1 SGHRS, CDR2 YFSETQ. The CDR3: CASSLPLSYNEQFF. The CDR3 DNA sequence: TGCGCCAGCAGCTTGCCTCTCTCCTACAATGAGCAGTTCTTC.

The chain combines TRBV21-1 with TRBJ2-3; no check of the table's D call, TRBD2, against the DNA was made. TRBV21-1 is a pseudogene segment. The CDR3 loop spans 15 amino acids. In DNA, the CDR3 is TGTGCCAGCAGCAAAGGATCGGGAGGCACAGATACGCAGTATTTT. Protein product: CASSKGSGGTDTQYF.

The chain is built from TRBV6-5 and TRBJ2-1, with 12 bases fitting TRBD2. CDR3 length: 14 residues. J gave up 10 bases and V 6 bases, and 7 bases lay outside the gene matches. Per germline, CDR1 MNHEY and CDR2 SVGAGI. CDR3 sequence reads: CASSGPLAGGEQFF. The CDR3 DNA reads TGTGCCAGCAGCGGCCCACTAGCGGGAGGAGAGCAGTTCTTC.

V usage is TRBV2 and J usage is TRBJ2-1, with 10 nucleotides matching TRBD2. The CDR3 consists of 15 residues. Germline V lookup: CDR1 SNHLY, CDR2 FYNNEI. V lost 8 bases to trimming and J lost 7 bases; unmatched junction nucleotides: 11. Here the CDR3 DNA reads TGTGCCAGCGCCGAGTCTAGCGGGGGATGGAATGAGCAGTTCTTC. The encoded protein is CASAESSGGWNEQFF.

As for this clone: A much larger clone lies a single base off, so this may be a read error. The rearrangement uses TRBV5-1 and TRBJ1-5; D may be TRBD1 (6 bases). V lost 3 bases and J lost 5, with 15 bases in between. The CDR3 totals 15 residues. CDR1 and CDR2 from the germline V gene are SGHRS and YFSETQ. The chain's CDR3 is CASSWAGGGDQPQHF. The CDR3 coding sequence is TGCGCCAGCAGCTGGGCCGGGGGGGGCGATCAGCCCCAGCATTTT.

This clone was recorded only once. The chain's CDR3 is CASSHGRGSAEAFF. In nucleotides, the CDR3 is TGCGCCAGCAGCCATGGACGGGGATCGGCTGAAGCTTTCTTT. V gene TRBV4-1 combines with J gene TRBJ1-1; D unclear. Trimming removed 3 bases from V and 6 bases from J, with 14 bases in between. CDR3 length: 14 residues. The germline V gene has CDR1 MGHRA and CDR2 YSYEKL.

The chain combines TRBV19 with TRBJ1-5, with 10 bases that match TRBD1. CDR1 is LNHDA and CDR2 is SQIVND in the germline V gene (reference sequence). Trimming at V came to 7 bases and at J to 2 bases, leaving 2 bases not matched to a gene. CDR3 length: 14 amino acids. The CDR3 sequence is CASTGQGGNQPQHF. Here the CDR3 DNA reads TGTGCCAGTACCGGACAGGGGGGCAATCAGCCCCAGCATTTT.

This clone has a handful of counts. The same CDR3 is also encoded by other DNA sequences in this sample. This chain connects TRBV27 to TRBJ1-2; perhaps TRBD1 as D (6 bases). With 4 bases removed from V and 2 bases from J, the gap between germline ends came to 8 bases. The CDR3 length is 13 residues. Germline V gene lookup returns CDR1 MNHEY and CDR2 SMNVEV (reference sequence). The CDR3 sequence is CASSSTGNYGYTF. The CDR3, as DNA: TGTGCCAGCAGTTCGACAGGAAACTATGGCTACACCTTC.